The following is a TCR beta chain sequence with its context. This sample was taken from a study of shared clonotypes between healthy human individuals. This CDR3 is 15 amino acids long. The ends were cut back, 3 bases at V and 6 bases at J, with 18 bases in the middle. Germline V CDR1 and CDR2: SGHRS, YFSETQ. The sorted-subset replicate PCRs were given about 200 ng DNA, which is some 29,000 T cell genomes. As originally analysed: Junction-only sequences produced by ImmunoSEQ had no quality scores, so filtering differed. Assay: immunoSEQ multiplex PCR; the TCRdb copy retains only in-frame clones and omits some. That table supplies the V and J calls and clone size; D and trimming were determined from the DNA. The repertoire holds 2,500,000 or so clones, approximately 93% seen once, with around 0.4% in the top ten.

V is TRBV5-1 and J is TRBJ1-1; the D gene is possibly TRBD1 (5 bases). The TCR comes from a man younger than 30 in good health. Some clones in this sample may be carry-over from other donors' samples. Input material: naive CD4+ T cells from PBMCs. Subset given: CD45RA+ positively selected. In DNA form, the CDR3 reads TGCGCCAGCAGCTGGGTTGGGACCCACCACGCTGAAGCTTTCTTT. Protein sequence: CASSWVGTHHAEAFF.